Following are 21 T cell receptor beta chains from one sample sequenced in a study of blood T cell repertoires in COVID-19. The assay was immunoSEQ multiplex PCR, and TCRdb's table has in-frame clones only and misses some. This table has 70,000 or so clones, roughly 80% appearing once. Sequenced: peripheral blood. These receptors were collected from a man aged 55 to 70 with acute or convalescent COVID-19.

The V and J genes are TRBV3-1 (or the pseudogene TRBV3-2) and TRBJ2-1; D perhaps matches TRBD1 (6 bases). Germline V lookup: CDR1 LGHDT, CDR2 YNNKEL (reference sequence). The CDR3 is made up of 15 amino acids. Trimming left V 0 bases short and J 1 base short, with 7 bases between. The CDR3 loop is CASSQDTGSYNEQFF. In DNA form, the CDR3 reads TGTGCCAGCAGCCAAGATACAGGGTCCTACAATGAGCAGTTCTTC.

The J gene is TRBJ1-4, the V gene TRBV4-1; D remains ambiguous. CDR1 and CDR2 from the germline V gene are MGHRA and YSYEKL. The CDR3 has 15 residues. V lost 4 bases to trimming and J lost 4 bases, with 13 bases between them. CDR3 region: CASSLAGSGNEKLFF. The CDR3 DNA reads TGCGCCAGCAGCCTTGCGGGTTCCGGTAATGAAAAACTGTTTTTT.

The rearrangement joins TRBV7-2 to TRBJ2-3; 7 nucleotides agree with TRBD1. This CDR3 spans 14 amino acids. With V trimmed by 5 bases and J by 0 bases, 2 bases remained unmatched. Per germline, CDR1 SGHTA and CDR2 FQGNSA. CDR3 residues: CASSRDSSTDTQYF. The CDR3 region has the DNA TGTGCCAGCAGCAGGGACAGTAGCACAGATACGCAGTATTTT.

The rearrangement links TRBV2 to TRBJ2-7; TRBD1 is a possible D gene (7 bases). The germline V gene encodes CDR1 SNHLY and CDR2 FYNNEI. CDR3 size: 15 residues. The V end lost 5 bases, the J end lost 11 bases, and 25 bases lay between the germline ends. The chain's CDR3 is CASSPRGRGRSFEYF. As DNA, the CDR3 is TGTGCCAGCAGTCCCAGGGGCAGGGGGAGGTCTTTCGAGTACTTC.

This chain joins TRBV15 and TRBJ1-2, with TRBD1 identical over 7 bases. This CDR3 contains 16 residues. The J segment lost 7 bases and the V segment lost 1 base, leaving 12 bases of the junction unmatched. CDR1 LNHNV and CDR2 YYDKDF come from the germline V gene (reference sequence). CDR3 nucleotides: TGTGCCACCAGCAGAGGGGAAGGGGGCGGGGTTCGTGGCTACACCTTC. Its protein is CATSRGEGGGVRGYTF.

The table lists this clone with a count of one. The chain uses TRBV12-5 and TRBJ2-1; D is ambiguous. Germline lookup yields CDR1 LGHNT and CDR2 FRNRAP. V was pared by 1 base and J by 12 bases, with 10 bases between. The CDR3 loop spans 12 amino acids. CDR3: CASGLARPLQFF. CDR3 DNA sequence: TGTGCTAGTGGTTTGGCTAGGCCATTGCAGTTCTTC.

The rearrangement joins TRBV4-2 to TRBJ1-2; D call uncertain. The V end lost 4 bases, the J end lost 0 bases, and 15 bases lay between the germline ends. The CDR3 length is 16 residues. The germline V gene encodes CDR1 LGHNA and CDR2 YNFKEQ. CDR3 residues: CASSPSRRGANYGYTF. CDR3 in DNA: TGTGCCAGCAGCCCGTCGAGGCGGGGAGCTAACTATGGCTACACCTTC.

The chain couples TRBV28 to TRBJ1-1; D ambiguous. V dropped 5 bases and J dropped 2 bases, with 15 bases sitting between them. The V gene's germline CDR1 is MDHEN and CDR2 SYDVKM. The length of the CDR3 is 15 residues. DNA of the CDR3: TGTGCCAGCAGTCCACCGGGAGACTATAACACTGAAGCTTTCTTT. This encodes CASSPPGDYNTEAFF.

This chain links TRBV10-3 with TRBJ1-5; 8 bases are shared with TRBD1. V gave up 6 bases and J gave up 4 bases; unmatched junction bases: 5. From germline, CDR1 is ENHRY and CDR2 SYGVKD. The CDR3 runs 14 residues. The CDR3 region is CAIRAGQENQPQHF. The CDR3 DNA follows: TGTGCCATCAGGGCGGGACAGGAAAATCAGCCCCAGCATTTT.

The chain couples TRBV5-1 to TRBJ2-1; maybe TRBD1 (6 bases). CDR1 and CDR2 (germline): SGHRS, YFSETQ. Trimming shortened V by 0 bases and J by 14 bases, and 18 bases separated the two germline ends. CDR3 length equals 14 residues. Written as DNA, the CDR3 is TGCGCCAGCAGCTTGGTCGGGTTGGCGGACAGTAAGTTCTTC. It is translated as CASSLVGLADSKFF.

The V call is TRBV18, the J call TRBJ2-7; D perhaps matches TRBD2 (6 bases). The CDR3 runs 12 residues. Germline assignment: CDR1 KGHSH and CDR2 LQKENI. Deletions cut 5 bases from V and 3 bases from J, with 8 bases between. Here the CDR3 reads CASSTGVYEQYF. The CDR3 DNA sequence: TGTGCCAGCTCAACGGGGGTCTACGAGCAGTACTTC.

This clone was detected a few times. The chain couples TRBV6-5 to TRBJ1-5; 12 bases match TRBD1. The CDR3 is made up of 14 amino acids. CDR1 MNHEY and CDR2 SVGAGI come from the germline V gene. Losses at the gene ends were 8 bases for V and 6 bases for J; bases not matched to a gene: 5. As DNA, the CDR3 is TGTGCCAGCCGAGGGACAGGGGGCGGTCAGCCCCAGCATTTT. It codes for CASRGTGGGQPQHF.

V is TRBV3-1 (or the pseudogene TRBV3-2) and J is TRBJ2-5; 9 bases align to TRBD2. The trim removed 4 bases at V and 2 bases at J, leaving 14 bases unmatched. CDR3 length equals 18 residues. Germline V CDR1 and CDR2: LGHDT, YNNKEL (reference sequence). CDR3 coding DNA: TGTGCCAGCAGCCCCGGGGAAAGCGGGGGGCCGGGACAAGAGACCCAGTACTTC. As protein: CASSPGESGGPGQETQYF.

Only a few counts were recorded for this clone. The J gene is TRBJ1-2, the V gene TRBV6-5, with TRBD1 matching 7 bases. Germline V gives CDR1 MNHEY, CDR2 SVGAGI. V gave up 6 bases and J gave up 2 bases; unmatched junction bases: 9. The CDR3 has 15 amino acids. CDR3 region: CASSTHGQENYGYTF. The CDR3 DNA sequence: TGTGCCAGCAGCACACATGGACAGGAAAACTATGGCTACACCTTC.

The chain joins TRBV6-1 to TRBJ1-1; perhaps TRBD1 as D (5 bases). In germline, CDR1 is MNHNS, CDR2 SASEGT. This CDR3 has 19 residues. V lost 4 bases and J 6 bases, leaving 30 bases between the germline ends. This chain's CDR3 is CASSVQLGRRAGRMPEAFF. Here the CDR3 DNA reads TGTGCCAGCAGTGTTCAGTTAGGCCGGCGGGCAGGGAGGATGCCTGAAGCTTTCTTT.

The genes are TRBV11-3 and TRBJ2-5, with 15 bases fitting TRBD2. Germline V gene lookup returns CDR1 SGHNT and CDR2 YENEEA. J gave up 2 bases and V 2 bases, and 9 bases lay outside the gene matches. The CDR3 contains 19 residues. The CDR3 sequence is CASSLPGTSGGRGQETQYF. CDR3 DNA sequence: TGTGCCAGCAGCTTACCCGGGACTAGCGGGGGGCGGGGGCAAGAGACCCAGTACTTC.

V is TRBV7-2 and J is TRBJ1-6, with D unresolved. The CDR3 loop spans 13 amino acids. V shed 5 bases and J shed 10 bases, with 12 bases lying between them. Germline V gene data show CDR1 as SGHTA and CDR2 as FQGNSA. CDR3: CASSVDTGSPLHF. DNA of the CDR3: TGTGCCAGCAGCGTCGACACTGGGTCACCCCTCCACTTT.

This chain uses TRBV20-1 with TRBJ1-1; TRBD1 matches at 9 bases. Germline-derived CDR1 and CDR2 are DFQATT and SNEGSKA (reference sequence). This CDR3 has 18 amino acids. J gave up 6 bases and V 3 bases, and 20 bases lay outside the gene matches. The CDR3 DNA is TGCAGTGCTAGTGTTAGCAGGAAGGGACAGGGAGGAATTCCTGAAGCTTTCTTT. It codes for CSASVSRKGQGGIPEAFF.

The genes are TRBV7-9 and TRBJ1-2, with 7 bases lining up with TRBD1. V was clipped by 5 bases and J by 0 bases; unmatched bases: 6. The CDR3 loop spans 15 amino acids. The germline CDR1 and CDR2 sequences are SEHNR and FQNEAQ (reference sequence). In nucleotides, the CDR3 is TGTGCCAGCAGCCCCGACAGGGCTTCTAACTATGGCTACACCTTC. Protein: CASSPDRASNYGYTF. Full variable domain (outside the CDR3, taken from reference TRBV7-9 and TRBJ1-2): DTGVSQNPRHKITKRGQNVTFRCDPISEHNRLYWYRQTLGQGPEFLTYFQNEAQLEKSRLLSDRFSAERPKGSFSTLEIQRTEQGDSAMYLCASSPDRASNYGYTFGSGTRLTVV.

The chain joins TRBV6-5 to TRBJ1-3; D possibly corresponds to TRBD1 (6 bases). Trimming took 8 bases from V and 1 from J, leaving 12 bases between them. Germline CDR1 is MNHEY and CDR2 is SVGAGI. The CDR3 has 14 residues. CDR3 in DNA: TGTGCCAGCGGCACAGGGTCTTCTGGAAACACCATATATTTT. Protein product: CASGTGSSGNTIYF.

This sequence joins TRBV28 and TRBJ2-7; 11 bases are a match to TRBD1. From germline, CDR1 is MDHEN and CDR2 SYDVKM. V lost 4 bases to trimming and J lost 4 bases; unmatched junction nucleotides: 9. The CDR3 totals 16 residues. The CDR3 is CASSSMGQGVDYEQYF. DNA for the CDR3: TGTGCCAGCAGTTCCATGGGACAGGGGGTGGATTACGAGCAGTACTTC.